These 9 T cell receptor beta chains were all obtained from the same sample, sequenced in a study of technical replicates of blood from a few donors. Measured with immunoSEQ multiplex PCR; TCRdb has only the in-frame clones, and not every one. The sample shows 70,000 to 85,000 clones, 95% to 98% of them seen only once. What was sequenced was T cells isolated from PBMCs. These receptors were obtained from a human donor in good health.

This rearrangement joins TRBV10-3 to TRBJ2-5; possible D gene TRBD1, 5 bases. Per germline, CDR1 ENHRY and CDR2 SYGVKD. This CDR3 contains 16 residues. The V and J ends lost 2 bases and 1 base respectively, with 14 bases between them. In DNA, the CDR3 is TGTGCCATCAGTGAGCACTGGCAGGGCCGCCAAGAGACCCAGTACTTC. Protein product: CAISEHWQGRQETQYF.

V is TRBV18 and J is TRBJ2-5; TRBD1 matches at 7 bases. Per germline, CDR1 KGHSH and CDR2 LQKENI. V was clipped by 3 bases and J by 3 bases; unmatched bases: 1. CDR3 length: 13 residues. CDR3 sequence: CASSPGTEETQYF. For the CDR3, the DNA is TGTGCCAGCTCACCGGGGACAGAAGAGACCCAGTACTTC.

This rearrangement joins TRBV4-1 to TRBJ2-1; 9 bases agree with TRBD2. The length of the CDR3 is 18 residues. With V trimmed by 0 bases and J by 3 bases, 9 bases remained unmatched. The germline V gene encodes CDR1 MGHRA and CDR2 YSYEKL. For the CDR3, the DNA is TGCGCCAGCAGCCAAGATGATGGGGGCGGGAGGGTCTACAATGAGCAGTTCTTC. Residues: CASSQDDGGGRVYNEQFF.

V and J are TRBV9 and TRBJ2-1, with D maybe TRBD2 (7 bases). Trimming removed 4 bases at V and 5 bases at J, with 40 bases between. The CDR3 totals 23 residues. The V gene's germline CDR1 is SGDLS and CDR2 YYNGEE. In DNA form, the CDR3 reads TGTGCCAGCAGCCCTCTACTCCGGGGGCTAGCTGGGCGCGGGGGAGAGCCCGACAATGAGCAGTTCTTC. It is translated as CASSPLLRGLAGRGGEPDNEQFF.

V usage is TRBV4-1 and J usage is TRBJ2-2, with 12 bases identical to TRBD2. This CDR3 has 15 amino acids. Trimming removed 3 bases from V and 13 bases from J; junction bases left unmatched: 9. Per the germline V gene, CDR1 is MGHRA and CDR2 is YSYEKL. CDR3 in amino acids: CASSQGLAGGYALFF. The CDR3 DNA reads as TGCGCCAGCAGCCAGGGACTAGCGGGTGGTTACGCGCTGTTTTTT.

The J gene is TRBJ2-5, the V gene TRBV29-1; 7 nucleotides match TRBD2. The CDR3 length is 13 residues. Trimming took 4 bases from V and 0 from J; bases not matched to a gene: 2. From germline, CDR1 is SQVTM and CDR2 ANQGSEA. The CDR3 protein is CSVASGHQETQYF. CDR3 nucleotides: TGCAGCGTTGCTAGCGGCCACCAAGAGACCCAGTACTTC.

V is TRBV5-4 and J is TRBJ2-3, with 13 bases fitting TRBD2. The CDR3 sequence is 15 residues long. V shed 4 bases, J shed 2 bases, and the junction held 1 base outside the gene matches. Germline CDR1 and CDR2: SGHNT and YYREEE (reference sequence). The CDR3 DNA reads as TGTGCCAGCAGCGGACTAGCGGGAGCCACAGATACGCAGTATTTT. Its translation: CASSGLAGATDTQYF.

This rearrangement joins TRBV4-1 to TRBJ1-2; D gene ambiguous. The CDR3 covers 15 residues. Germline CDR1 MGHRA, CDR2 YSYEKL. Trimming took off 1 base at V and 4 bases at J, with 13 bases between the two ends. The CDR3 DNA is TGCGCCAGCAGCCAAGGGGCCCTCCCCATCTATGGCTACACCTTC. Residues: CASSQGALPIYGYTF.

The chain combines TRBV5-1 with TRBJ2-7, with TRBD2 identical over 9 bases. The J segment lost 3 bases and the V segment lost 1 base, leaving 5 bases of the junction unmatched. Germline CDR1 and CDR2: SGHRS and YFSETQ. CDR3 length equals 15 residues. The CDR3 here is CASSLLASGIYEQYF. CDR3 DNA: TGCGCCAGCAGCTTGCTTGCTAGCGGGATCTACGAGCAGTACTTC.